This T cell receptor (beta chain) was captured by sequencing in a study of T cells in Graves' hyperthyroidism and ophthalmopathy. General observations from the study: Among clonotypes expanded in thyroid above 0.001, most were also found in blood.

RNA transcripts were the template for amplifying TCR beta CDR3 regions. Primed by the HTBI set, a first-round RT-PCR was run on the TCR CDR3. TCRdb re-called the multiplex PCR reads through MiXCR, storing one row per CDR3 protein. The repertoire has approximately 400,000 distinct CDR3 sequences, roughly 14% of them found once; the top ten carry around 10%. The V gene's germline CDR1 is SGHAT and CDR2 FQNNGV. Trimming stripped 8 bases from V and 3 bases from J, with 18 bases between. The CDR3 runs to 15 residues. In its sample, this clonotype was seen a few times. Its antigen remains unknown. This TCR came from a woman aged 55 to 70 with Graves' hyperthyroidism. This sequence joins TRBV11-2 and TRBJ2-3; no clear D. The sample taken for sequencing was blood. This CDR3 is CASASTGLLTDTQYF. The CDR3 nucleotides are TGTGCCAGCGCCTCCACTGGGCTTCTGACAGATACGCAGTATTTT.